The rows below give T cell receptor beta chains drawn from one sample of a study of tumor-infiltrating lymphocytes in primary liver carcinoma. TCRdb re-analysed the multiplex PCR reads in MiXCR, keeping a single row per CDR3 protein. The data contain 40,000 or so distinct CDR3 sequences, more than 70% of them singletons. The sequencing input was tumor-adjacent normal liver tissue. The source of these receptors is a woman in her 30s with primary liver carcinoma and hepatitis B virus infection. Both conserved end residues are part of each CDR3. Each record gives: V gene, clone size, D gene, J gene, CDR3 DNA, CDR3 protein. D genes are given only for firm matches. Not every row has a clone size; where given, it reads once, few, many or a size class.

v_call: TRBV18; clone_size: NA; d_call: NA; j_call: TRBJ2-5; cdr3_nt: TGTGCCAGCTCACCACTCATAAGCCCTGGGGAGACCCAGTACTTC; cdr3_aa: CASSPLISPGETQYF
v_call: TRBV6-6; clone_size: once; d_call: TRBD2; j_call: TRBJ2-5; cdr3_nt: TGTGCCAGCAGTTACGACCCCCCGCGGGGGAGAGAGACCCAGTACTTC; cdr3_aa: CASSYDPPRGRETQYF
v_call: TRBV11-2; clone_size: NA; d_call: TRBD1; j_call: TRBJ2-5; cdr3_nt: TGTGCCAGCAACACAAGAACAGGGGGCGCGAAAGGGGCCCAGAACTTC; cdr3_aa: CASNTRTGGAKGAQNF
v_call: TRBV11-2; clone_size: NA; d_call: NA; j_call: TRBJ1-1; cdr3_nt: TGTACCAGCAGCCCCGGGGTAGGGTGGGACACTGAAGCTTTCTTT; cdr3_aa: CTSSPGVGWDTEAFF
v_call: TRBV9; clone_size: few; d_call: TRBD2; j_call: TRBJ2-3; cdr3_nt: TGTGCCAGCAGCACACAACTAGCGGGAGTGGAAGATACGCAGTATTTT; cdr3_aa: CASSTQLAGVEDTQYF
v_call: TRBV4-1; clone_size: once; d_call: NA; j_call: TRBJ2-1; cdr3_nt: TGCGCCAGAAGCCAAGAGTCATCGACGGGATACAATGAGGAGTTCTTC; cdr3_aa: CARSQESSTGYNEEFF
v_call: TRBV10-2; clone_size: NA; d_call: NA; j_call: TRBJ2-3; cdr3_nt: TGCCCCAGTACCCCTCGGGGGCCTGAGATGAATACGCAGTATTTT; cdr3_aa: CPSTPRGPEMNTQYF
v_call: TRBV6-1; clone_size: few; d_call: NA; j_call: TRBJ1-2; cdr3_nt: TGTGCCAGTGCCCCTAGGCCAGATAACTATGGCTACACCTTT; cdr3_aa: CASAPRPDNYGYTF
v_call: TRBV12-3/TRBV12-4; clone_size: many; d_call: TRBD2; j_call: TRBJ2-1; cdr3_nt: TGTGCCAGCAGTTTAACTAGCGGGAGGGCCGGGGAGCAGTTCTTC; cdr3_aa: CASSLTSGRAGEQFF
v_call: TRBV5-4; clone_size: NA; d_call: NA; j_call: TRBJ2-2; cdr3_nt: TGTGCCAGCAGCTTGCTGGGTGCCGGGGGGCTGTTTTTT; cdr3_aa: CASSLLGAGGLFF
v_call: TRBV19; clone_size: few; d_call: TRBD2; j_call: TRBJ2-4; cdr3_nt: TGTGCCAGTAGAAGACTAGCGGGAGCCAAAAACATTCAGTACTTC; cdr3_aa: CASRRLAGAKNIQYF
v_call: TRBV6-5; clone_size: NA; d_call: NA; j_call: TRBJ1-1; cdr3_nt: TGTACCAGTAGTTACACGGGTGCGGGGAACACTGAAGCTTTCTTT; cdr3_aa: CTSSYTGAGNTEAFF
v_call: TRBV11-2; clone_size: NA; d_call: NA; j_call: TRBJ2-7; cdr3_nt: TGTGCCAGCAGCCCGGCCAGTAAGCAGTACTTC; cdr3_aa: CASSPASKQYF
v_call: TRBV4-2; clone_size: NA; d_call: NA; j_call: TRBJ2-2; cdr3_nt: TGTGCCAGCAGCCAAGGCGACAACGGGGAGCTGTCTTTT; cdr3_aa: CASSQGDNGELSF
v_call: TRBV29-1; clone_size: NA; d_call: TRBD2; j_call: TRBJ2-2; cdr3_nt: TGCAGCGTTGCGGTGACCAGCGGGAGGCCGAACACCGGGGAGCTGTTTTTT; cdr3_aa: CSVAVTSGRPNTGELFF
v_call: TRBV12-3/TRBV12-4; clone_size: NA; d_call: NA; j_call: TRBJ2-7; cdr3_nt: TGTGCCAGCAGTCCCGGGACGCCGAGCTCCTATGAGCAGTACTTC; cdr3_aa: CASSPGTPSSYEQYF
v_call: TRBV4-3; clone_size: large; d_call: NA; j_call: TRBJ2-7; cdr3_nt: TGCGCCAGCAGCCAAGATTTTCCAGGGTCCTACGAGCAGTACTTC; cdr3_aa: CASSQDFPGSYEQYF
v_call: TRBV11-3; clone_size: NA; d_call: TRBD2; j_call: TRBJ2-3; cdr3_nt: TGTGCCAGCAGCTTAGGGTTGTGGACTAGCTACATAGATACTCAGTATTTT; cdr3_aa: CASSLGLWTSYIDTQYF